Listed here is a single TCR beta chain. Its target antigen remains unknown. The input lacks base qualities; no much larger clone sits a single base away. The sample belongs to a study of control samples from healthy donors and cancer patients (dated by TCRdb to the early 2020s). Library preparation employed the immunoSEQ multiplex PCR assay. Entries here come from immuneACCESS through TCRdb and include only in-frame sequences with V and J called. Some clones fail to appear in such tables; in the studies checked, an unresolved V gene covers under half of the shortfall, and the cause of the remainder is unknown. Counted in this sample were around 94,000 clones; 90% to 95% of them appeared once. Jointly, the top ten make up about 1.5% of the sample. Including cysteine and phenylalanine, the CDR3 has 12 amino acids. The entry retains the CDR3 DNA only, 36 bases that are in frame from base 1. V loses 7 bases, J loses 5 bases, and the germline ends lie 11 bases apart.

Sequenced material: blood. This clonotype originated in a woman in her 30s in good health. Here the chain combines TRBV23-1 and TRBJ2-5, with TRBD1 tentatively as D gene (6 bases match). TRBV23-1 is marked as an open reading frame, function uncertain. The encoded CDR3 is CASTHRVETQYF. The nucleotide sequence reads as follows: TGCGCCAGCACCCACAGGGTTGAGACCCAGTACTTC.